The following is a TCR beta chain sequence with its context. The data are from a study of OX40 agonist ivuxolimab in advanced cancers. Study details: Patients with hepatocellular carcinoma, melanoma, renal cell or head and neck cancer made up the dose-escalation patients.

Assay used: immunoSEQ multiplex PCR; TCRdb lists only in-frame clones, some missing. The sample gives roughly 64,000 clones, approximately 90% of which show up once; roughly 13% is in the top ten. The sample was CD4+ or CD8+ T cells sorted from blood, taken in a trial of the OX40 agonist ivuxolimab. The TCR sequence derives from an adult with an advanced solid tumor such as melanoma, head and neck, liver or kidney cancer.

CDR3 protein: CSVVGGWNTEAFF. The CDR3 nucleotides read TGCAGCGTTGTGGGGGGGTGGAACACTGAAGCTTTCTTT. The chain couples TRBV29-1 to TRBJ1-1, with a weak D call TRBD1 (5 bases). The CDR3 loop spans 13 amino acids. V was trimmed by 4 bases and J by 1 base, leaving 10 bases between them. Germline V gene lookup returns CDR1 SQVTM and CDR2 ANQGSEA.